This T cell receptor (beta chain) was documented in a study of blood T cell repertoires in COVID-19. The V and J ends lost 5 bases and 1 base respectively, with 9 bases between them. CDR1 is SGHTS, CDR2 YDEGEE, per germline. The CDR3 runs 14 residues. Some clones are missing from TCRdb's copy, which holds only in-frame ones; the method was immunoSEQ multiplex PCR. Seen here are approximately 280,000 clones, roughly 89% observed once, and the top ten hold about 1.7%. This receptor was obtained from a woman aged 18-35 years with acute COVID-19. This chain joins TRBV5-8 and TRBJ2-2; possible D gene TRBD1, 6 bases. The sample was PBMCs or T cells enriched from blood (not recorded which). Here the CDR3 reads CASSWTENTGELFF. The CDR3 nucleotides read TGTGCCAGCAGTTGGACAGAGAACACCGGGGAGCTGTTTTTT.